What follows is one TCR beta chain and its context. In germline, CDR1 is SGDLS, CDR2 YYNGEE. The CDR3 consists of 13 residues. The V gene lost 3 bases and the J gene lost 5 bases, with 8 bases spanning the gap. This specimen comes from a study of blood T cell repertoires in COVID-19. In the original processing: Quantification of nucleated cells was approximated via reference gene primer amplification. Only in-frame clones appear in the TCRdb table, and some are missing; sequencing was by immunoSEQ multiplex PCR. Clone size and the V and J calls come from that table; the DNA yielded D and trimming. The sample lists roughly 76,000 clones, around 86% occurring once.

The chain carries TRBV9 and TRBJ1-4; D unclear. The receptor was isolated from a young woman with acute or convalescent COVID-19. The source material was peripheral blood. The CDR3 nucleotides read TGTGCCAGCAGCGACCCCGGGAATGAAAAACTGTTTTTT. The encoded protein is CASSDPGNEKLFF.